This T cell receptor (beta chain) emerged from a study of shared T cell receptors in the human thymus. The data were produced by immunoSEQ multiplex PCR, yet TCRdb's version contains in-frame clones alone and is incomplete. Of 720,000 or so clones listed, approximately 83% were seen once; the top ten hold around 0.0099%. The sample was also reused in another study, on human thymus T cells. In that study: Samples came from healthy Finnish infants during open corrective cardiac surgery. From resections taken during corrective heart surgery, the thymus tissue was obtained. Usage of V and J genes appeared biased in thymic and blood repertoires. Reports from related research described highly overlapping thymic repertoires among unrelated individuals.

The specimen was thymocytes. The clonotype originates from a girl in the first two years of life with a congenital heart defect.

CDR3 loop: CASATLVIPSPSSYEQYF. The CDR3 DNA is TGTGCCAGCGCTACCCTTGTAATCCCGTCCCCGAGCTCCTACGAGCAGTACTTC. V usage is TRBV28 and J usage is TRBJ2-7; D not certain. The V gene's germline CDR1 is MDHEN and CDR2 SYDVKM. CDR3 length: 18 amino acids. With 8 bases removed from V and 0 bases from J, the gap between germline ends came to 26 bases.